These 13 T cell receptor beta chains were all obtained from the same sample, sequenced in a study of cytomegalovirus exposure and HLA in healthy donors. Primers: 60 Vbeta forward and 13 Jbeta reverse. Here immunoSEQ multiplex PCR was the method, and the copy in TCRdb shows in-frame clones only, minus some. The table has about 93,000 clones, about 80% seen once. Sequencing input: PBMCs. Receptors were obtained from a man aged 25-40 years in good health and CMV-seronegative.

The chain has TRBV18 and TRBJ1-2; TRBD1 might be the D (5 bases). The V gene lost 6 bases and the J gene lost 0 bases, with 14 bases spanning the gap. The CDR3 is made up of 15 amino acids. The germline V gene encodes CDR1 KGHSH and CDR2 LQKENI. The CDR3: CASSEAGRANYGYTF. The DNA for the CDR3 is TGTGCCAGCTCTGAAGCAGGGCGCGCTAACTATGGCTACACCTTC. Combining the CDR3 with reference TRBV18 and TRBJ1-2 gives the whole variable domain NAGVMQNPRHLVRRRGQEARLRCSPMKGHSHVYWYRQLPEEGLKFMVYLQKENIIDESGMPKERFSAEFPKEGPSILRIQQVVRGDSAAYFCASSEAGRANYGYTFGSGTRLTVV.

The chain uses TRBV9 and TRBJ2-1, with 9 bases fitting TRBD2. V trimming: 4 bases; J trimming: 3 bases; junction bases outside the gene matches: 5. Germline assignment: CDR1 SGDLS and CDR2 YYNGEE. The CDR3 spans 15 residues. The CDR3 protein is CASSPRLADYNEQFF. The CDR3 DNA reads TGTGCCAGCAGCCCCCGACTAGCGGACTACAATGAGCAGTTCTTC.

In the case of this clone: Germline is not matched at one junction end, which may reflect a read error. The rearrangement uses TRBV5-1 and TRBJ2-3; tentatively, D is TRBD2 (5 bases). This CDR3 comprises 15 residues. Germline lookup yields CDR1 SGHRS and CDR2 YFSETQ. CDR3 DNA sequence: TGCGCCAGCAGCTTGTTTGGGAGTCGCACAGATGCGCAGTATTTT. It yields the protein CASSLFGSRTDAQYF. The full variable domain, with the rest looked up from reference TRBV5-1 and TRBJ2-3, is KAGVTQTPRYLIKTRGQQVTLSCSPISGHRSVSWYQQTPGQGLQFLFEYFSETQRNKGNFPGRFSGRQFSNSRSEMNVSTLELGDSALYLCASSLFGSRTDAQYFGPGTRLTVL.

V and J are TRBV9 and TRBJ2-7, with TRBD1 as a possible D gene (5 bases). Looked up from germline, CDR1 is SGDLS and CDR2 is YYNGEE. V dropped 0 bases and J dropped 3 bases, with 10 bases sitting between them. The CDR3 contains 14 residues. In DNA form, the CDR3 reads TGTGCCAGCAGCGTAGACGACAGACTCTACGAGCAGTACTTC. It encodes CASSVDDRLYEQYF.

The chain uses TRBV27 and TRBJ1-2; D gene uncertain. CDR1 MNHEY and CDR2 SMNVEV come from the germline V gene (reference sequence). The CDR3 totals 15 residues. Trimming removed 5 bases at V and 2 bases at J, with 15 bases between. The chain's CDR3 is CASSNIGGPNYGYTF. CDR3 coding DNA: TGTGCCAGCAGTAACATTGGTGGCCCAAACTATGGCTACACCTTC.

This clone has more than one count but fewer than ten. This sequence joins TRBV4-3 and TRBJ2-7; 10 bases match TRBD2. CDR3 length: 18 residues. Germline V gene sequence: CDR1 LGHNA, CDR2 YSLEER. V lost 0 bases to trimming and J lost 2 bases; unmatched junction nucleotides: 10. The chain's CDR3 is CASSQDRLASGGTYEQYF. CDR3 DNA: TGCGCCAGCAGCCAAGATCGATTGGCTAGCGGGGGCACCTACGAGCAGTACTTC.

The chain links TRBV5-1 to TRBJ1-1; a weak D match, TRBD1 (6 bases). CDR1 is SGHRS, CDR2 YFSETQ, per germline. Between the trimmed V and J ends, which lost 1 base and 11 bases, there was a span of 27 bases. This CDR3 has 17 amino acids. CDR3 loop: CASSLSSGGAGRWWAFF. CDR3 DNA: TGCGCCAGCAGCTTGTCTTCGGGGGGCGCGGGCCGGTGGTGGGCTTTCTTT.

The chain has TRBV6-6 and TRBJ2-3, with 8 bases matching TRBD2. Germline lookup yields CDR1 MNHNY and CDR2 SVGAGI (reference sequence). Trimming took 2 bases from V and 0 from J; bases not matched to a gene: 4. The CDR3 covers 16 residues. The CDR3 nucleotides read TGTGCCAGCAGTTACGGAACTAGCGGAAGCACAGATACGCAGTATTTT. Protein product: CASSYGTSGSTDTQYF.

V is TRBV13 and J is TRBJ2-1, with D perhaps TRBD2 (5 bases). Trimming took off 1 base at V and 0 bases at J, with 10 bases between the two ends. Per the germline V gene, CDR1 is PRHDT and CDR2 is FYEKMQ (reference sequence). The CDR3 spans 16 residues. CDR3 DNA: TGTGCCAGCAGCTTAGATTCGGGGAGCTCCTACAATGAGCAGTTCTTC. Translation gives CASSLDSGSSYNEQFF.

In DNA, the CDR3 is TGTGCCAGCTCACCACCCGGGACTAGCGGGATCTACAATGAGCAGTTCTTC. Translation gives CASSPPGTSGIYNEQFF. V usage is TRBV18 and J usage is TRBJ2-1; the match to TRBD2 covers 13 bases. CDR1 is KGHSH and CDR2 is LQKENI in the germline V gene. The CDR3 has 17 amino acids. V dropped 0 bases and J dropped 3; count of bases not matched to a gene: 2.

This clone was counted only a few times. J is TRBJ2-7 and V is TRBV10-3, with 10 nucleotides matching TRBD1. This CDR3 has 14 residues. The J segment lost 0 bases and the V segment lost 7 bases, leaving 3 bases of the junction unmatched. Germline V gene lookup returns CDR1 ENHRY and CDR2 SYGVKD. Here the CDR3 reads CAITRTGGSYEQYF. The CDR3 coding sequence is TGTGCCATCACCCGGACAGGGGGCTCCTACGAGCAGTACTTC.

The chain is built from TRBV11-2 and TRBJ1-2; 7 positions match TRBD1. The CDR3 runs 14 residues. Per germline, CDR1 SGHAT and CDR2 FQNNGV. V lost 1 base, J lost 4 bases, and 3 bases stayed unmatched. The CDR3 sequence is CASSLGQGIYGYTF. DNA for the CDR3: TGTGCCAGCAGCTTAGGACAGGGCATCTATGGCTACACCTTC.

The chain links TRBV6-5 to TRBJ1-3, with D maybe TRBD1 (6 bases). The V and J ends lost 2 bases and 4 bases respectively, with 12 bases between them. From germline, CDR1 is MNHEY and CDR2 SVGAGI. This CDR3 is 15 amino acids long. CDR3 sequence (DNA): TGTGCCAGCAGTTACGTGGCAGGGGACGGAAACACCATATATTTT. It yields the protein CASSYVAGDGNTIYF.